This T cell receptor beta chain is drawn from a study of blood T cell repertoires in COVID-19. The authors' processing: Counts of nucleated cells, estimated from reference gene primer amplification, were obtained. Sequenced by immunoSEQ multiplex PCR; TCRdb stores in-frame clones only, minus some. Clonal size and the V and J genes are those of that table, whereas D and trimming came from the DNA. Of under 350,000 clones in the sample, roughly 90% were seen once. CDR3 length equals 16 residues. Germline-derived CDR1 and CDR2 are SGHVS and FQNEAQ. The germline V and J ends were trimmed by 2 bases and 1 base, with 12 bases remaining between them. Participants spanned ages roughly 18 to 90 years and resided in some 22 US areas. Before being deemed recovered, Cohort 3 donors had two negative PCRs, clearance, or symptom resolution.

The chain recombines TRBV7-8 with TRBJ2-1, with a tentative D call TRBD2 (5 bases). The sequence derives from a man aged 55 to 69 who had recovered from COVID-19. The sequenced sample consisted of PBMCs or T cells enriched from blood (not recorded which). Here the CDR3 DNA reads TGTGCCAGCAGCTTACCTAGCACCGGATCCTACAATGAGCAGTTCTTC. Protein sequence: CASSLPSTGSYNEQFF.